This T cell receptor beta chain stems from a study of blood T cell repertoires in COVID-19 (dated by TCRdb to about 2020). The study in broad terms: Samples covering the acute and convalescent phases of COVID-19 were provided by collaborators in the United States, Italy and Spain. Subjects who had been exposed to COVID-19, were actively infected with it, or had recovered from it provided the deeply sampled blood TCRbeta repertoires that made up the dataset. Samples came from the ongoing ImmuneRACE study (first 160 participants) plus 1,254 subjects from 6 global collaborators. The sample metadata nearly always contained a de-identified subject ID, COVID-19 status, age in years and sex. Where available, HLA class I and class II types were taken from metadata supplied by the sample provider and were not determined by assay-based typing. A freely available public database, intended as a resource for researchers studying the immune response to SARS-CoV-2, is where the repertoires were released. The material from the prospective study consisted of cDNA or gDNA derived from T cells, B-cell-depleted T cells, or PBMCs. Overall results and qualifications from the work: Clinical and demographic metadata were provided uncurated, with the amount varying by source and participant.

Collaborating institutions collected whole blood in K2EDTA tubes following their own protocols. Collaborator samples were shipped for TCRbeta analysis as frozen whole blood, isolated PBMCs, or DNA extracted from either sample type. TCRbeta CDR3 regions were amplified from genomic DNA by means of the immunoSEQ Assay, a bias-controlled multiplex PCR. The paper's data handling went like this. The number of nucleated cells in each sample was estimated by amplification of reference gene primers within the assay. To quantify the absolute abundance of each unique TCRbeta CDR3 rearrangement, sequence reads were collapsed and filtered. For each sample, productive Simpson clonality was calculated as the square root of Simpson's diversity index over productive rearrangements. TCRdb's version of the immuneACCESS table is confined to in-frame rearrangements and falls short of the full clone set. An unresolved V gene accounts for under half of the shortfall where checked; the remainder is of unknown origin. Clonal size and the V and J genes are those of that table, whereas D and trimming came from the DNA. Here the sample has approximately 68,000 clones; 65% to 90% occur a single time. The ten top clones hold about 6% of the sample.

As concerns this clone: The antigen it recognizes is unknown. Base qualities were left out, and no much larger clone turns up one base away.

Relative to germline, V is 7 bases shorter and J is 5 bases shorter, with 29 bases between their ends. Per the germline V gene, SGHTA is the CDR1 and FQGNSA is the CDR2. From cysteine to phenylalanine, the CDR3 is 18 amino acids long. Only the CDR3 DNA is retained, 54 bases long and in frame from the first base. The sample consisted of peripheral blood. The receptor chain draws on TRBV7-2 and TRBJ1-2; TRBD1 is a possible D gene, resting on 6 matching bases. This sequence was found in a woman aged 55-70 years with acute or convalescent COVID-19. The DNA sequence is TGTGCCAGCACCAACCCTCTCCACCCCCCCGGGGGGGCTTATGGCTACACCTTC. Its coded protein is CASTNPLHPPGGAYGYTF.